This TCR beta chain was sequenced for a study of blood T cell repertoires in COVID-19. In germline, CDR1 is LNHDA, CDR2 SQIVND (reference sequence). Deletions cut 4 bases from V and 8 bases from J, with 3 bases between. The CDR3 covers 10 residues. Sequencing used immunoSEQ multiplex PCR; TCRdb keeps in-frame clones, though not all of them. The sample consists of about 170,000 clones, about 88% of them appearing once. The J gene is TRBJ1-3, the V gene TRBV19; D uncertain. Sequenced: PBMCs or T cells enriched from blood (not recorded which). The TCR was taken from a human donor with acute COVID-19. The donor label of this sample is uncertain. CDR3 in DNA: TGTGCCAGTAGTAGCGACACCATATATTTT. Protein: CASSSDTIYF. The whole variable domain, remainder taken from reference TRBV19 and TRBJ1-3, is DGGITQSPKYLFRKEGQNVTLSCEQNLNHDAMYWYRQDPGQGLRLIYYSQIVNDFQKGDIAEGYSVSREKKESFPLTVTSAQKNPTAFYLCASSSDTIYFGEGSWLTVV.